A single T cell receptor beta chain is shown here with its context. The antigen remains unidentified. Germline CDR1 SNHLY, CDR2 FYNNEI. The germline V and J ends were trimmed by 4 bases and 6 bases, with 13 bases remaining between them. The CDR3 has 14 residues. 60 Vbeta and 13 Jbeta primers were used in PCR. Original handling: An analysis that came later counted 80 million or so unique TCR beta chains, 10 million to 12 million shared. Repertoires were generated with immunoSEQ multiplex PCR, while TCRdb's copy carries only in-frame clones and drops some. V and J calls and clone size come straight from that table; D and trimming were deduced from the DNA. The sample contains roughly 200,000 clones, around three quarters of which appear only once. These data belong to a study of cytomegalovirus exposure and HLA in healthy donors. Study results and limitations: Researchers counted around 180 TCR beta chains as cytomegalovirus-associated. Reports indicated that the classifier achieved high specificity and sensitivity in diagnosing cytomegalovirus status.

Sample: PBMCs. The origin of this receptor is a young woman in good health and CMV-seropositive. The chain recombines TRBV2 with TRBJ2-4; D perhaps matches TRBD2 (5 bases). CDR3 protein: CASSADSWGNIQYF. DNA of the CDR3: TGTGCCAGCAGTGCGGACTCCTGGGGAAACATTCAGTACTTC.